Listed here are 18 T cell receptor beta chains from one sample, sequenced in a study of CD8 T cells in Susac syndrome. The RNA input was about 0.5 to 1 ug, and it was reverse transcribed with random hexamers. TCRdb processed the immunoSEQ multiplex PCR reads anew with MiXCR; each CDR3 protein has one entry. The sample carries about 430,000 distinct CDR3 sequences, more than 70% recorded once. The sample taken for sequencing was CD8+ T cells from PBMCs. These receptors were collected from a human donor with multiple sclerosis.

This rearrangement joins TRBV3-1 to TRBJ1-2; 7 bases align to TRBD1. CDR3 length: 11 residues. After removal of 10 bases from V and 7 bases from J, the junction contained 6 bases not matched to a gene. Germline V CDR1 and CDR2: LGHDT, YNNKEL (reference sequence). This CDR3 reads CATTTGFGYTF. In DNA, the CDR3 is TGTGCCACGACGACAGGGTTTGGCTACACCTTC.

The chain has TRBV11-3 and TRBJ2-1, with 7 positions matching TRBD1. Germline CDR1 is SGHNT and CDR2 is YENEEA. This CDR3 comprises 18 residues. The V segment lost 1 base and the J segment 2 bases; nucleotides outside the gene matches: 11. The CDR3 region has the DNA TGTGCCAGCAGCTTAGGGAAAGACAGGGTTTGGCCCTACAATGAGCAGTTCTTC. Its protein product is CASSLGKDRVWPYNEQFF.

This clonotype came up once. This rearrangement joins TRBV5-1 to TRBJ2-7, with 9 bases aligning to TRBD1. The CDR3 runs to 15 residues. CDR1 and CDR2 from the germline V gene are SGHRS and YFSETQ. V lost 4 bases and J lost 7; bases outside the gene matches: 12. The CDR3: CASSNTGQGTREQYF. CDR3 in DNA: TGCGCCAGCAGCAACACGGGACAGGGCACGAGAGAGCAGTACTTC.

V is TRBV28 and J is TRBJ1-2; D unresolved. CDR1 MDHEN and CDR2 SYDVKM come from the germline V gene. V was pared by 3 bases and J by 7 bases, with 9 bases between. The CDR3 is 12 amino acids. For the CDR3, the DNA is TGTGCCAGCAGTTTCTTACGGGTTGGCTACACCTTC. It codes for CASSFLRVGYTF.

The chain uses TRBV4-1 and TRBJ2-5; D may be TRBD2 (5 bases). The CDR3 length is 14 residues. The V and J ends lost 0 bases and 5 bases respectively, with 10 bases between them. Germline V CDR1 and CDR2: MGHRA, YSYEKL. The CDR3 bases are TGCGCCAGCAGCCAAGATATATCGGGGGAGACCCAGTACTTC. Its translation is CASSQDISGETQYF.

The table lists this clonotype with a count of one. The chain has TRBV20-1 and TRBJ2-7; D may be TRBD1 or TRBD2 (5 bases each). Germline values: CDR1 DFQATT, CDR2 SNEGSKA (reference sequence). The germline V and J ends were trimmed by 5 bases and 4 bases, with 9 bases remaining between them. This CDR3 spans 11 amino acids. The CDR3 bases are TGCAGTGCTGGGACCGCATACGAGCAGTACTTC. This sequence encodes CSAGTAYEQYF.

V is TRBV30 and J is TRBJ1-5; the match to TRBD1 covers 9 bases. Per the germline V gene, CDR1 is GTSNPN and CDR2 is SVGIG (reference sequence). The CDR3 runs to 15 residues. V was pared by 0 bases and J by 6 bases, with 6 bases of the junction left unmatched. The CDR3 loop reads CAWSVPTGGGQPQHF. CDR3 bases: TGTGCCTGGAGTGTACCGACAGGGGGAGGTCAGCCCCAGCATTTT.

J is TRBJ1-4 and V is TRBV7-9; unclear D gene. This CDR3 contains 14 residues. Trimming removed 2 bases at V and 8 bases at J, with 12 bases between. CDR1 is SEHNR and CDR2 is FQNEAQ in the germline V gene (reference sequence). DNA for the CDR3: TGTGCCAGCAGCTTATCGACTCGTTCGGAAAAACTGTTTTTT. It codes for CASSLSTRSEKLFF.

The chain couples TRBV5-1 to TRBJ2-1; 12 bases line up with TRBD2. The J segment lost 3 bases and the V segment lost 2 bases, leaving 9 bases of the junction unmatched. The length of the CDR3 is 18 residues. Per germline, CDR1 SGHRS and CDR2 YFSETQ. CDR3 coding DNA: TGCGCCAGCAGCTTCCTAGCGGGGGGGCCAGAAGACTACAATGAGCAGTTCTTC. Translated: CASSFLAGGPEDYNEQFF.

The chain links TRBV19 to TRBJ2-7; D uncertain. CDR1 and CDR2 from the germline V gene are LNHDA and SQIVND (reference sequence). The CDR3 length is 16 residues. V was cut by 0 bases and J by 5 bases, with 17 bases left in between. The CDR3 here is CASSIDPVLSSNEQYF. As DNA, the CDR3 is TGTGCCAGTAGTATAGATCCAGTCCTTTCGTCCAACGAGCAGTACTTC.

The V gene is TRBV27, the J gene TRBJ1-1, with D possibly matching TRBD1 (5 bases). The CDR3 loop spans 15 amino acids. Germline CDR1 and CDR2: MNHEY and SMNVEV (reference sequence). With 2 bases removed from V and 4 bases from J, the gap between germline ends came to 14 bases. CDR3 DNA: TGTGCCAGCAGTTTAGGCCCAGGGTCGGGCACTGAAGCTTTCTTT. Its protein product is CASSLGPGSGTEAFF.

The chain has TRBV14 and TRBJ2-2, with D perhaps TRBD2 (6 bases). This CDR3 is built from 16 residues. The ends were cut back, 1 base at V and 4 bases at J, with 13 bases in the middle. Germline assignment: CDR1 SGHDN and CDR2 FVKESK. The CDR3 DNA is TGTGCCAGCAGCCAAGTCGGGGGATCGGGCACCGGGGAGCTGTTTTTT. Residues: CASSQVGGSGTGELFF.

The chain joins TRBV4-1 to TRBJ2-3, with D perhaps matching TRBD1 (6 bases). Trimming pared 0 bases from V and 2 bases from J, leaving 15 bases between. This CDR3 is built from 17 residues. Germline V gives CDR1 MGHRA, CDR2 YSYEKL. The CDR3 here is CASSQDRGIWSTDTQYF. DNA of the CDR3: TGCGCCAGCAGCCAAGATAGGGGGATTTGGTCCACAGATACGCAGTATTTT.

V is TRBV2 and J is TRBJ2-7, with 7 bases matching TRBD2. Germline V gene data show CDR1 as SNHLY and CDR2 as FYNNEI. With 0 bases clipped from V and 0 bases from J, the junction kept 8 bases outside the gene matches. CDR3 length: 17 amino acids. The CDR3 spells CASSEARERGGSYEQYF. For the CDR3, the DNA is TGTGCCAGCAGTGAAGCGCGTGAGCGGGGCGGCTCCTACGAGCAGTACTTC.

The chain is built from TRBV30 and TRBJ2-3, with 7 bases aligning to TRBD1. Germline CDR1 reads GTSNPN; CDR2 reads SVGIG (reference sequence). The length of the CDR3 is 14 residues. The trim removed 1 base at V and 4 bases at J, leaving 5 bases unmatched. The CDR3 nucleotides are TGTGCCTGGAGTGGCGGGCAGGGGGCAGATACGCAGTATTTT. Translation gives CAWSGGQGADTQYF.

The rearrangement links TRBV2 to TRBJ2-7; D is perhaps TRBD2 (6 bases). Germline V CDR1 and CDR2: SNHLY, FYNNEI. This CDR3 region has 14 residues. Trimming pared 8 bases from V and 5 bases from J, leaving 19 bases between. The CDR3 is CASPRGVGRHEQYF. The CDR3 nucleotides are TGTGCCAGCCCTCGCGGGGTGGGCCGCCACGAGCAGTACTTC.

The rearrangement uses TRBV2 and TRBJ2-1; either TRBD1 or TRBD2 may supply D (5 bases each). Germline V gene data show CDR1 as SNHLY and CDR2 as FYNNEI. CDR3 size: 16 residues. V lost 8 bases to trimming and J lost 3 bases, with 20 bases between them. As DNA, the CDR3 is TGTGCCAGCGTTAGAGCGGACACAGCGCACTACAATGAGCAGTTCTTC. Translating it yields CASVRADTAHYNEQFF.

The V gene is TRBV20-1, the J gene TRBJ2-3; 8 nucleotides line up with TRBD1. V shed 2 bases and J 4 bases; nucleotides not matched to a gene: 5. CDR1 is DFQATT, CDR2 SNEGSKA, per germline (reference sequence). The CDR3 contains 14 residues. In nucleotides, the CDR3 is TGCAGTGCTAGAATCTGGACAGGGCCAGATACGCAGTATTTT. The encoded protein is CSARIWTGPDTQYF.